A selection of T cell receptor beta chains follows, all from one sample in a study of cytotoxic CD8 clonotypes in ibrutinib-treated CLL. The table came from immunoSEQ multiplex PCR; TCRdb's copy has only in-frame clones and leaves some out. Altogether a few hundred thousand clones are present, roughly 74% being singletons, with the ten largest covering just over 15%. The input for sequencing was PBMCs, taken after 24 months of ibrutinib treatment. These receptors all stem from a human donor with chronic lymphocytic leukemia. CDR3s include the opening cysteine and the closing phenylalanine or tryptophan. A D gene is named only where the DNA matches it firmly. A row's size may be missing; if present it is once, few, many or a size class.

clone_size: NA
d_call: TRBD1
j_call: TRBJ1-5
v_call: TRBV9
cdr3_nt: TGTGCCAGCAGCGCCGGGACAGCTTATCAGCCCCAGCATTTT
cdr3_aa: CASSAGTAYQPQHF

clone_size: NA
d_call: TRBD2
j_call: TRBJ2-1
v_call: TRBV28
cdr3_nt: TGTGCCAGCAGTTATGAATTAGCGGGAGGGCTATACAATGAGCAGTTCTTC
cdr3_aa: CASSYELAGGLYNEQFF

clone_size: NA
d_call: TRBD2
j_call: TRBJ2-7
v_call: TRBV27
cdr3_nt: TGTGCCAGCAGCTTTAGTCCCGGGACTAGCGGGATTGGAGGCTACGAGCAGTACTTC
cdr3_aa: CASSFSPGTSGIGGYEQYF

clone_size: NA
d_call: NA
j_call: TRBJ2-7
v_call: TRBV27
cdr3_nt: TGTGCCAGCAGTTTTCGGGACGACGAGCAGTACTTC
cdr3_aa: CASSFRDDEQYF

clone_size: NA
d_call: TRBD1
j_call: TRBJ2-5
v_call: TRBV7-3
cdr3_nt: TGTGCCAGCAGCTTATGGGGGCAGGGGGCGCGAGAGACCCAGTACTTC
cdr3_aa: CASSLWGQGARETQYF

clone_size: once
d_call: TRBD1
j_call: TRBJ2-1
v_call: TRBV28
cdr3_nt: TGTGCCAGCAGTTTAGGGACAGGGGGCTCAGATCTAGCCAATGAGCAGTTCTTC
cdr3_aa: CASSLGTGGSDLANEQFF

clone_size: NA
d_call: NA
j_call: TRBJ1-1
v_call: TRBV5-1
cdr3_nt: TGCGCCAGCAGGGGGCTCACTGAAGCTTTCTTT
cdr3_aa: CASRGLTEAFF

clone_size: NA
d_call: NA
j_call: TRBJ2-5
v_call: TRBV27
cdr3_nt: TGTGCCAGCAGTCGAGTCCCGGACTGGCAAGAGACCCAGTACTTC
cdr3_aa: CASSRVPDWQETQYF

clone_size: few
d_call: NA
j_call: TRBJ2-5
v_call: TRBV29-1
cdr3_nt: TGCAGCGTTCTCGCGCTAGAGACCCAGTACTTC
cdr3_aa: CSVLALETQYF

clone_size: NA
d_call: NA
j_call: TRBJ2-7
v_call: TRBV15
cdr3_nt: TGTGCCACGGGGGTTGACCCCGGACGGAGCGAGCAGTACTTC
cdr3_aa: CATGVDPGRSEQYF

clone_size: NA
d_call: TRBD2
j_call: TRBJ2-1
v_call: TRBV11-2
cdr3_nt: TGTGCCAGCAGCTCCGTAGCGGGGCCCAACGGTAAGCAGTTCTTC
cdr3_aa: CASSSVAGPNGKQFF

clone_size: once
d_call: TRBD1
j_call: TRBJ1-1
v_call: TRBV9
cdr3_nt: TGTGCCAGCAGCGCCTATCGACAGGGAACCTCTGAAGCTTTCTTT
cdr3_aa: CASSAYRQGTSEAFF

clone_size: NA
d_call: NA
j_call: TRBJ1-2
v_call: TRBV30
cdr3_nt: TGTGCCTGGAATACAGGGTATGGCTACACCTTC
cdr3_aa: CAWNTGYGYTF

clone_size: NA
d_call: NA
j_call: TRBJ1-2
v_call: TRBV5-1
cdr3_nt: TGCGCCAGCAGCTTTTTTTCGGCGGCGGTCGACTATGGCTACACCTTC
cdr3_aa: CASSFFSAAVDYGYTF

clone_size: few
d_call: NA
j_call: TRBJ2-7
v_call: TRBV27
cdr3_nt: TGTGCCAGCAGTTTGGACTTGTCAAGAGCGTCCTACGAGCAGTACTTC
cdr3_aa: CASSLDLSRASYEQYF

clone_size: NA
d_call: NA
j_call: TRBJ2-3
v_call: TRBV9
cdr3_nt: TGTGCCAGCAGCGTAGCCCTCACAGATACGCAGTATTTT
cdr3_aa: CASSVALTDTQYF

clone_size: NA
d_call: NA
j_call: TRBJ2-1
v_call: TRBV28
cdr3_nt: TGTGCCAGCAGAACTAGTCGACCCTACAATGAGCAGTTCTTC
cdr3_aa: CASRTSRPYNEQFF

clone_size: NA
d_call: NA
j_call: TRBJ1-1
v_call: TRBV9
cdr3_nt: TGTGCCAGCAGCCTTCACAGGGATTCCACTGAAGCTTTCTTT
cdr3_aa: CASSLHRDSTEAFF

clone_size: few
d_call: NA
j_call: TRBJ2-1
v_call: TRBV7-9
cdr3_nt: TGTGCCAGCACCTTAGTCGATGAGCAGTTCTTC
cdr3_aa: CASTLVDEQFF

clone_size: NA
d_call: NA
j_call: TRBJ2-1
v_call: TRBV7-3
cdr3_nt: TGTGCCAGCAGTCGGGACAATTACAATGAGCAGTTCTTC
cdr3_aa: CASSRDNYNEQFF

clone_size: NA
d_call: TRBD1
j_call: TRBJ2-1
v_call: TRBV27
cdr3_nt: TGTGCCAGCAGTTTACAGGGGGCCTACAATGAGCAGTTCTTC
cdr3_aa: CASSLQGAYNEQFF

clone_size: NA
d_call: NA
j_call: TRBJ2-3
v_call: TRBV7-2
cdr3_nt: TGTGCCAGCAGCTCCCCGCTAGAGGTAACCCCGCGGGATACGCAGTATTTT
cdr3_aa: CASSSPLEVTPRDTQYF

clone_size: NA
d_call: NA
j_call: TRBJ2-5
v_call: TRBV5-1
cdr3_nt: TGCGCCAGCAGCTTGCAAAGGGAAGAGACCCAGTACTTC
cdr3_aa: CASSLQREETQYF

clone_size: NA
d_call: TRBD2
j_call: TRBJ2-7
v_call: TRBV5-1
cdr3_nt: TGCGCCAGCAGCCAGGGGACTAGCGGCCCCTGGAGCTCCTACGAGCAGTACTTC
cdr3_aa: CASSQGTSGPWSSYEQYF

clone_size: NA
d_call: TRBD1
j_call: TRBJ1-4
v_call: TRBV5-1
cdr3_nt: TGCGCCAGCAGCCCGGGGGACAGAGAGTTTTCAAAACTGTTTTTT
cdr3_aa: CASSPGDREFSKLFF

clone_size: NA
d_call: NA
j_call: TRBJ1-5
v_call: TRBV4-3
cdr3_nt: TGCGCCAGCAGCCAAGATTCAGGGGATATGGAGCCCCAGCATTTT
cdr3_aa: CASSQDSGDMEPQHF

clone_size: NA
d_call: NA
j_call: TRBJ1-1
v_call: TRBV6-1
cdr3_nt: TGTGCCAGCAGTGTGTACAGCCTGAACACTGAAGCTTTCTTT
cdr3_aa: CASSVYSLNTEAFF

clone_size: NA
d_call: NA
j_call: TRBJ2-5
v_call: TRBV5-1
cdr3_nt: TGCGCCAGCAGCCCCGGGACGGGGCAAGAGACCCAGTACTTC
cdr3_aa: CASSPGTGQETQYF

clone_size: NA
d_call: NA
j_call: TRBJ2-3
v_call: TRBV5-4
cdr3_nt: TGTGCCAGCAGCTTGGCCGGCGCCTACGCCATTAGCACAGATACGCAGTATTTT
cdr3_aa: CASSLAGAYAISTDTQYF

clone_size: NA
d_call: TRBD1
j_call: TRBJ1-5
v_call: TRBV4-1
cdr3_nt: TGCGCCAGCAGTGTACGGGTCGACAGGGGTCCTCATCAGCCCCAGCATTTT
cdr3_aa: CASSVRVDRGPHQPQHF

clone_size: NA
d_call: NA
j_call: TRBJ1-1
v_call: TRBV30
cdr3_nt: TGTGCCTGGAGGGTCTTTGGGGGTTTAAGTTACACTGAAGCTTTCTTT
cdr3_aa: CAWRVFGGLSYTEAFF

clone_size: NA
d_call: NA
j_call: TRBJ2-5
v_call: TRBV5-1
cdr3_nt: TGCGCCAGCAGCTTGGTCGAAGAGACCCAGTACTTC
cdr3_aa: CASSLVEETQYF

clone_size: once
d_call: NA
j_call: TRBJ2-3
v_call: TRBV15
cdr3_nt: TGTGCCATAGGACGGGACGCTATTCTGGATACGCAGTATTTT
cdr3_aa: CAIGRDAILDTQYF

clone_size: NA
d_call: NA
j_call: TRBJ2-3
v_call: TRBV4-1
cdr3_nt: TGCGCCAGCAGCCAAGAACCCGTTCTACGTGGGGGCACAGATACGCAGTATTTT
cdr3_aa: CASSQEPVLRGGTDTQYF

clone_size: few
d_call: NA
j_call: TRBJ1-5
v_call: TRBV5-1
cdr3_nt: TGCGCCAGCAGCCCTGGTGGGGACGAACAGCATTTT
cdr3_aa: CASSPGGDEQHF

clone_size: NA
d_call: NA
j_call: TRBJ2-4
v_call: TRBV19
cdr3_nt: TGTGCCAGTAGTATCAGGGGTGCCAAAAACATTCAGTACTTC
cdr3_aa: CASSIRGAKNIQYF

clone_size: NA
d_call: NA
j_call: TRBJ2-5
v_call: TRBV29-1
cdr3_nt: TGCAGCGTCTGTTGGATGACTGGAAAAGAGACCCAGTACTTC
cdr3_aa: CSVCWMTGKETQYF

clone_size: NA
d_call: NA
j_call: TRBJ2-7
v_call: TRBV7-6
cdr3_nt: TGTGCCAGCAGTTACACCAATCCGTACGAGCAGTACTTC
cdr3_aa: CASSYTNPYEQYF

clone_size: NA
d_call: NA
j_call: TRBJ2-3
v_call: TRBV27
cdr3_nt: TGTGCCACACGACTAATGAGTACAGATACGCAGTATTTT
cdr3_aa: CATRLMSTDTQYF

clone_size: NA
d_call: NA
j_call: TRBJ2-1
v_call: TRBV21-1
cdr3_nt: TGTGCCAGCAGCAAAGCGGAGGGGGCGGGAAGCTCCTACAATGAGCAGTTCTTC
cdr3_aa: CASSKAEGAGSSYNEQFF